This T cell receptor beta chain was retrieved from a study of OX40 agonist ivuxolimab in advanced cancers. Turning to the study itself: Earlier anti-PD-1, anti-PD-L1 or anti-CTLA-4 therapy was permitted; roughly 42% had received some. One hepatocellular carcinoma and two cutaneous melanoma patients partially responded. Regarding the study as a whole: Normalized T-cell clonal expansion was also low in a subset of nonresponders.

Profiling relied on immunoSEQ multiplex PCR, and the TCRdb table lists in-frame clones only, not all of them. The sample includes approximately 19,000 clones, over 75% of them seen just once. On this clone: Its target is not known.

The V end lost 3 bases, the J end lost 3 bases, and 8 bases lay between the germline ends. The CDR3 loop spans 13 amino acids. Germline V gives CDR1 SEHNR, CDR2 FQNEAQ (reference sequence). The V and J genes are TRBV7-9 and TRBJ1-2; D not resolved. This sequence originates from an adult with an advanced solid tumor such as melanoma, head and neck, liver or kidney cancer. Sequencing was performed on CD4+ or CD8+ T cells sorted from blood, taken in a trial of the OX40 agonist ivuxolimab. The CDR3 is CASSLGRDYGYTF. The CDR3 DNA follows: TGTGCCAGCAGCTTGGGCCGCGACTATGGCTACACCTTC.